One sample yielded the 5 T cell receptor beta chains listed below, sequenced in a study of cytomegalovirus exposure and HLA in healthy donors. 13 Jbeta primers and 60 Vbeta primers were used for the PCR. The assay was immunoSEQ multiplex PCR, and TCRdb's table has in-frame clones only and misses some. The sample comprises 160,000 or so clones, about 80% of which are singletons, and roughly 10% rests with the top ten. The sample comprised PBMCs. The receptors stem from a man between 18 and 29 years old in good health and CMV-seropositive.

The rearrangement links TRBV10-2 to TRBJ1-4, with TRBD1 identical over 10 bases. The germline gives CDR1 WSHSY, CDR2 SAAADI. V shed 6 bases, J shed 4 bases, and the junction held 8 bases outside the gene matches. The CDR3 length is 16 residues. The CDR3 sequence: CASSEPGTGVNEKLFF. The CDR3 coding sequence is TGCGCCAGCAGCGAGCCTGGGACAGGGGTTAATGAAAAACTGTTTTTT.

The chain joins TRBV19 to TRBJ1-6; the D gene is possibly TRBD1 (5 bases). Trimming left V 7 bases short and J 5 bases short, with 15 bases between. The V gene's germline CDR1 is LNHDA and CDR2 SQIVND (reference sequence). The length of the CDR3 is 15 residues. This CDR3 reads CASNGGGANNSPLHF. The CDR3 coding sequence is TGTGCCAGTAACGGCGGAGGGGCTAATAATTCACCCCTCCACTTT.

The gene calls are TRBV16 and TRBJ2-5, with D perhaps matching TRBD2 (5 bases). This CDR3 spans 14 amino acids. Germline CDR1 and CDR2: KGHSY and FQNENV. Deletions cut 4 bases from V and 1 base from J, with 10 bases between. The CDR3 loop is CASSPERFQETQYF. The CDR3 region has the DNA TGTGCCAGCAGCCCAGAGCGGTTCCAAGAGACCCAGTACTTC.

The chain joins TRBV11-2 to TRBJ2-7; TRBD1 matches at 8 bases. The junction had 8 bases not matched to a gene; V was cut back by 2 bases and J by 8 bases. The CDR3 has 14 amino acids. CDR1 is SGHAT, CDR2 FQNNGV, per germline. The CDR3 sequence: CASSLWTGRYKQYF. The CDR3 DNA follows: TGTGCCAGCAGCTTATGGACAGGGAGATACAAGCAGTACTTC.

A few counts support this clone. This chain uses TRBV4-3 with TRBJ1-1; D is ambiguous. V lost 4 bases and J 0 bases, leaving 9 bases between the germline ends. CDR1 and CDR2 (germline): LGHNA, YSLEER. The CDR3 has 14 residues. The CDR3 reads CASSPGSMNTEAFF. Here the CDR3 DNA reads TGCGCCAGCAGCCCGGGGAGTATGAACACTGAAGCTTTCTTT.